These 28 T cell receptor beta chains were all obtained from the same sample, sequenced in a study of response to subunit inactivated influenza vaccine. TCRdb re-derived calls from the RT-PCR reads in MiXCR, one entry per CDR3 protein. The sample carries about 800,000 distinct CDR3 sequences, approximately 22% recorded once. This sample comprised PBMCs from blood, obtained around 5 days after vaccination. The receptors stem from a man aged 50-60 years who received an inactivated influenza vaccine.

The gene calls are TRBV29-1 and TRBJ2-3; 10 positions match TRBD2. The V gene's germline CDR1 is SQVTM and CDR2 ANQGSEA. CDR3 size: 15 residues. After removal of 4 bases from V and 5 bases from J, the junction contained 9 bases not matched to a gene. CDR3 sequence: CSVGRSSGGKDTQYF. The CDR3 DNA reads TGCAGCGTTGGCCGGTCTAGCGGGGGCAAAGATACGCAGTATTTT.

J is TRBJ1-6 and V is TRBV20-1, with D unclear. There are 13 residues in the CDR3. From germline, CDR1 is DFQATT and CDR2 SNEGSKA (reference sequence). V shed 3 bases and J shed 5 bases, with 8 bases lying between them. Written as DNA, the CDR3 is TGCAGTGCTAGCCCGGGTAATAATTCACCCCTCCACTTT. This gives the protein CSASPGNNSPLHF.

This clonotype has a handful of counts. The chain employs TRBV7-6 and TRBJ2-5; D uncertain. The CDR3 has 15 amino acids. Germline V CDR1 and CDR2: SGHVS, FNYEAQ. V was clipped by 3 bases and J by 7 bases, with 18 bases between them. CDR3 nucleotide sequence: TGTGCCAGCAGCTTGGGAACCCACAAGAGAGGGACCCAGTACTTC. Translation: CASSLGTHKRGTQYF.

This clonotype was observed many times. The rearrangement uses TRBV12-3 or TRBV12-4 and TRBJ2-3; the D gene is possibly TRBD1 (5 bases). The closer fit of TRBJ2-5 to the DNA end suggests the J call may be wrong. This CDR3 has 11 amino acids. CDR3 bases: TGTGCCAGCAGTCAAAGGGGCACCCAGTACTTC. Its protein is CASSQRGTQYF.

This clonotype was seen only a few times. V usage is TRBV7-2 and J usage is TRBJ2-5; a weak D match, TRBD2 (6 bases). The CDR3 totals 16 residues. Germline V gene lookup returns CDR1 SGHTA and CDR2 FQGNSA. The V end was cut by 2 bases, the J end by 3 bases, with 16 bases between. The CDR3 loop reads CASSLRRSSVKETQYF. The CDR3 bases are TGTGCCAGCAGCTTAAGGAGGTCTAGCGTCAAAGAGACCCAGTACTTC.

This chain connects TRBV3-1 to TRBJ2-1; D might be TRBD2 (6 bases). The length of the CDR3 is 18 residues. V lost 4 bases to trimming and J lost 4 bases, with 23 bases between them. Germline CDR1 LGHDT, CDR2 YNNKEL (reference sequence). The CDR3 sequence: CASSLVPDYLNFYNEQFF. The DNA of the CDR3 is TGTGCCAGCAGCCTCGTTCCGGACTACCTAAATTTTTACAATGAGCAGTTCTTC.

V and J are TRBV7-2 and TRBJ2-7; a possible D gene is TRBD2 (6 bases). Trimming took off 5 bases at V and 3 bases at J, with 17 bases between the two ends. The CDR3 length is 15 residues. Germline CDR1 reads SGHTA; CDR2 reads FQGNSA. CDR3 amino acids: CASSPTRDGGYEQYF. CDR3 sequence (DNA): TGTGCCAGCAGCCCTACCCGGGACGGGGGCTACGAGCAGTACTTC.

This clonotype came up a few times. The rearrangement joins TRBV10-3 to TRBJ2-3; no definite D call. Germline V gene sequence: CDR1 ENHRY, CDR2 SYGVKD. The V and J ends lost 6 bases and 5 bases respectively, with 9 bases between them. This CDR3 comprises 12 residues. The CDR3 region has the DNA TGTGCCATCAGGGGTATTGGAGATACGCAGTATTTT. It translates to CAIRGIGDTQYF.

Ten or more counts support this clonotype. The chain has TRBV29-1 and TRBJ2-2, with 8 nucleotides matching TRBD2. Germline-derived CDR1 and CDR2 are SQVTM and ANQGSEA. The ends lost 1 base at V and 2 bases at J; junction bases unmatched: 3. The CDR3 runs 15 residues. For the CDR3, the DNA is TGCAGCGTTGAAGGGCTAGCGGGCAACACCGGGGAGCTGTTTTTT. This sequence encodes CSVEGLAGNTGELFF.

This clonotype has more than one count but fewer than ten. V gene TRBV10-3 combines with J gene TRBJ1-1; perhaps TRBD1 as D (5 bases). Deletions cut 6 bases from V and 11 bases from J, with 19 bases between. This CDR3 is 13 amino acids long. CDR1 ENHRY and CDR2 SYGVKD come from the germline V gene. The CDR3 DNA sequence: TGTGCCATCAGGGGAGACAGTGTGTCGTCTGCTTTCTTT. Its translation is CAIRGDSVSSAFF.

V gene TRBV4-2 combines with J gene TRBJ2-7; 11 bases align to TRBD2. This CDR3 contains 15 residues. The V segment lost 4 bases and the J segment 6 bases; nucleotides outside the gene matches: 8. Germline CDR1 LGHNA, CDR2 YNFKEQ. CDR3 bases: TGTGCCAGCAGCCCTTCTAGCGGGAGGATTTCCGAGCAGTACTTC. Translating gives CASSPSSGRISEQYF.

This chain links TRBV12-3 or TRBV12-4 with TRBJ2-5; perhaps D is TRBD1 or TRBD2 (6 bases each). The CDR3 sequence is 16 residues long. The V gene lost 4 bases and the J gene lost 2 bases, with 17 bases spanning the gap. CDR3 nucleotides: TGTGCCAGCAGTTCCGGTGGAGGGGGGAAACAAGAGACCCAGTACTTC. It translates to CASSSGGGGKQETQYF.

This clonotype was recorded many times. The genes are TRBV27 and TRBJ1-6; D unclear. Germline CDR1 MNHEY, CDR2 SMNVEV (reference sequence). The CDR3 loop spans 14 amino acids. Trimming took 3 bases from V and 5 from J, leaving 8 bases between them. The CDR3 bases are TGTGCCAGCAGTTTCAGGCAGAATAATTCACCCCTCCACTTT. Translated, it gives CASSFRQNNSPLHF.

The V and J genes are TRBV20-1 and TRBJ2-3, with D perhaps TRBD2 (6 bases). Germline V gives CDR1 DFQATT, CDR2 SNEGSKA (reference sequence). Trimming shortened V by 6 bases and J by 6 bases, and 13 bases separated the two germline ends. The CDR3 sequence is 12 residues long. The CDR3 nucleotides read TGCAGTGCCACGGGACTGGGGGATACGCAGTATTTT. This gives the protein CSATGLGDTQYF.

This clonotype has a handful of counts. The rearrangement joins TRBV7-9 to TRBJ2-2, with D tentatively TRBD1 (5 bases). The CDR3 totals 14 residues. With 4 bases removed from V and 6 bases from J, the gap between germline ends came to 12 bases. Per the germline V gene, CDR1 is SEHNR and CDR2 is FQNEAQ (reference sequence). The CDR3 region is CASSSIGVAGELFF. The CDR3 coding sequence is TGTGCCAGCAGCTCCATAGGGGTGGCCGGGGAGCTGTTTTTT.

There are many counts of this clonotype. This rearrangement joins TRBV28 to TRBJ2-5; D possibly matches TRBD1 or TRBD2 (5 bases each). CDR1 is MDHEN, CDR2 SYDVKM, per germline. This CDR3 spans 13 amino acids. The V gene lost 8 bases and the J gene lost 5 bases, with 15 bases spanning the gap. The CDR3 loop is CASRTSGTETQYF. The CDR3 coding sequence is TGTGCCAGCCGTACCTCCGGGACGGAGACCCAGTACTTC.

The chain is built from TRBV6-5 and TRBJ2-4, with 11 positions matching TRBD1. This CDR3 comprises 16 residues. The J segment lost 6 bases and the V segment lost 0 bases, leaving 4 bases of the junction unmatched. The germline CDR1 and CDR2 sequences are MNHEY and SVGAGI. The CDR3 is CASSYSGDRGLNIQYF. CDR3 bases: TGTGCCAGCAGTTACTCCGGGGACAGGGGGTTAAACATTCAGTACTTC.

The chain joins TRBV7-8 to TRBJ2-7; no reliable D call. The CDR3 consists of 15 residues. Germline V gives CDR1 SGHVS, CDR2 FQNEAQ. Trimming took off 1 base at V and 2 bases at J, with 12 bases between the two ends. The CDR3 sequence is CASSLVSKGTYEQYF. The CDR3 DNA sequence: TGTGCCAGCAGCTTAGTATCTAAGGGAACCTACGAGCAGTACTTC.

The chain uses TRBV7-8 and TRBJ2-3; D possibly corresponds to TRBD1 (5 bases). Deletions cut 1 base from V and 3 bases from J, with 14 bases between. The germline V gene has CDR1 SGHVS and CDR2 FQNEAQ. The CDR3 has 16 amino acids. As DNA, the CDR3 is TGTGCCAGCAGCTTAGGACAGACCTTTTTTACAGATACGCAGTATTTT. It encodes CASSLGQTFFTDTQYF.

V is TRBV6-1 and J is TRBJ1-4; 9 positions match TRBD1. The CDR3 runs 16 residues. Germline V gene lookup returns CDR1 MNHNS and CDR2 SASEGT. After removal of 5 bases from V and 8 bases from J, the junction contained 12 bases not matched to a gene. CDR3 loop: CASSKHPGTGLEKLFF. The CDR3 DNA is TGTGCCAGCAGTAAACACCCCGGGACAGGGTTAGAAAAACTGTTTTTT.

The chain has TRBV5-5 and TRBJ2-3, with TRBD1 identical over 7 bases. The CDR3 sequence is 14 residues long. V trimming: 6 bases; J trimming: 2 bases; junction bases outside the gene matches: 6. Germline V gives CDR1 SGHKS, CDR2 YYEKEE (reference sequence). CDR3: CASNIQGTTDTQYF. In nucleotides, the CDR3 is TGTGCCAGCAATATACAGGGGACCACAGATACGCAGTATTTT.

This chain connects TRBV18 to TRBJ2-2; possibly TRBD1 for D (5 bases). Germline CDR1 reads KGHSH; CDR2 reads LQKENI. This CDR3 is 17 amino acids long. V was trimmed by 6 bases and J by 0 bases, leaving 17 bases between them. The CDR3 DNA reads TGTGCCAGCTCCCCCAACGGCAGGGCGGCGAACACCGGGGAGCTGTTTTTT. Protein product: CASSPNGRAANTGELFF.

V is TRBV28 and J is TRBJ2-3; D is perhaps TRBD1 or TRBD2 (5 bases each). This CDR3 region has 16 residues. The ends were cut back, 6 bases at V and 2 bases at J, with 18 bases in the middle. CDR1 and CDR2 (germline): MDHEN, SYDVKM. In DNA, the CDR3 is TGTGCCAGCAGCAGCCCCTCCCGGGACGACACAGATACGCAGTATTTT. It translates to CASSSPSRDDTDTQYF. Full variable domain (remainder filled in from reference TRBV28 and TRBJ2-3): DVKVTQSSRYLVKRTGEKVFLECVQDMDHENMFWYRQDPGLGLRLIYFSYDVKMKEKGDIPEGYSVSREKKERFSLILESASTNQTSMYLCASSSPSRDDTDTQYFGPGTRLTVL.

The chain joins TRBV12-3 or TRBV12-4 to TRBJ1-3; D unclear. CDR3 length: 11 residues. V lost 2 bases, J lost 7 bases, and 3 bases lay in between. The CDR3 DNA follows: TGTGCCAGCAGTTTAAAGAACACCATATATTTT. It codes for CASSLKNTIYF.

The rearrangement joins TRBV7-7 to TRBJ2-3; 7 positions agree with TRBD2. Germline assignment: CDR1 SSHAT and CDR2 FNYEAQ (reference sequence). This CDR3 contains 15 residues. The CDR3 is CPSSPRRAGTDTQYF. In DNA, the CDR3 is TGTCCTAGCAGCCCCAGACGAGCGGGGACAGATACGCAGTATTTT.

The rearrangement links TRBV14 to TRBJ2-5, with 8 bases identical to TRBD1. Germline V gives CDR1 SGHDN, CDR2 FVKESK. This CDR3 has 15 amino acids. V dropped 4 bases and J dropped 1; count of bases not matched to a gene: 5. The CDR3, as DNA: TGTGCCAGCAGCCCTATCGACAGGGGCCAAGAGACCCAGTACTTC. Translated: CASSPIDRGQETQYF.

J is TRBJ2-1 and V is TRBV7-9; 14 nucleotides match TRBD2. The CDR3 spans 14 residues. V shed 11 bases and J 8 bases; nucleotides not matched to a gene: 8. The V gene's germline CDR1 is SEHNR and CDR2 FQNEAQ (reference sequence). The CDR3 protein is CAWGTSGSFDEQFF. The DNA of the CDR3 is TGTGCCTGGGGGACTAGCGGGAGCTTCGATGAGCAGTTCTTC.

This clonotype came up a few times. The chain has TRBV24-1 and TRBJ2-7; a weak D match, TRBD1 (5 bases). V lost 5 bases to trimming and J lost 2 bases, with 9 bases between them. The CDR3 extends over 13 amino acids. Germline CDR1 and CDR2: KGHDR and SFDVKD. CDR3 nucleotide sequence: TGTGCCACCAGTGCCACAGGAGCCTACGAGCAGTACTTC. Encoded protein: CATSATGAYEQYF.